This T cell receptor beta chain comes out of a study of T cell responses to AZD1222 COVID-19 vaccine. Measured with immunoSEQ multiplex PCR; TCRdb has only the in-frame clones, and not every one. This table holds 35,000 to 45,000 clones, around 80% found once. This receptor was identified in an adult in good health. Source: peripheral blood, taken on day 0 of AZD1222 vaccination.

The CDR3 coding sequence is TGTGCCAGCAGCCAGGGGGATCATGGCTACACCTTC. Translating it yields CASSQGDHGYTF. The chain has TRBV12-3 or TRBV12-4 and TRBJ1-2; 7 bases align to TRBD1. The V gene end was trimmed by 6 bases and the J gene end by 6 bases; junction bases not matched to a gene: 4. The CDR3 is made up of 12 amino acids.